Here is one T cell receptor beta chain with its context. Its matching antigen is unknown. The sample comes from a study of graft-versus-host responses after intestinal transplantation. Whole-study context: Recipients had transplants, and these were multivisceral, liver-intestinal, or isolated intestinal. Following induction with anti-thymocyte globulin, all recipients were given tacrolimus and steroids for two to three years.

The data were produced by immunoSEQ multiplex PCR, yet TCRdb's version contains in-frame clones alone and is incomplete. Seen here are under 100,000 clones, around 93% observed once, and the top ten hold around 0.38%. Study-level points and caveats: Patients who carried graft-donor T cell macrochimerism also had high graft-versus-host to host-versus-graft clonal ratios in their allografts. Early post-transplant falls in HvG clones accompanied the peak levels of circulating GvH clones.

The sequencing used unstimulated CD8+ T cells sorted from spleen or lymph node cells, collected before transplant. This TCR was sampled from a human donor who was the organ donor for an intestinal transplant.

CDR3 sequence (DNA): TGTGCCGGACAGGGGGCAGGGCAGCCCCAGCATTTT. Protein product: CAGQGAGQPQHF. The genes are TRBV2 and TRBJ1-5, with TRBD1 matching 11 bases. V lost 11 bases and J lost 7; bases outside the gene matches: 4. Looked up from germline, CDR1 is SNHLY and CDR2 is FYNNEI. This CDR3 spans 12 amino acids.